The text below deals with one T cell receptor beta chain. The antigen is unknown. The data were taken from a study of cytomegalovirus exposure and HLA in healthy donors. Study outcomes and limitations: Some V segments could not be told apart, so they were left out, TRBV6-2 and TRBV6-3 among them.

The germline gives CDR1 KGHSH, CDR2 LQKENI. V lost 6 bases, J lost 9 bases, and 14 bases lay in between. This CDR3 contains 12 residues. The primer mix had 60 Vbeta and 13 Jbeta primers. Sequencing used immunoSEQ multiplex PCR; TCRdb keeps in-frame clones, though not all of them. The sample lists around 100,000 clones; roughly 81% were seen once. The receptor's source is a woman younger than 35 in good health and CMV-seropositive. This chain joins TRBV18 and TRBJ1-1, with D perhaps TRBD1 (6 bases). Input material: PBMCs. CDR3 nucleotide sequence: TGTGCCAGCTCCCTCGACAGGTCGCAAGCTTTCTTT. Its protein product is CASSLDRSQAFF.